One T cell receptor beta chain is described in this entry. It lacks a known antigen. No clone much larger than this one lies a single base away; base qualities are absent. CDR1 and CDR2 (GTSNPN, SVGIG) derive from the germline V gene (reference sequence). The CDR3 runs 17 amino acids, cysteine and phenylalanine included. The read is trimmed to its CDR3 DNA, 51 bases read in frame from base 1. V is pared back by 2 bases and J by 0 bases, with 18 bases lying between the germline termini. The sample comes from a study of blood T cell repertoires in COVID-19 (dated by TCRdb to 2018 to 2021). With regard to the full study: The collaborator samples originated in the United States, Italy and Spain and spanned the acute and convalescent phases of COVID-19. The material from the prospective study consisted of cDNA or gDNA derived from T cells, B-cell-depleted T cells, or PBMCs. The dataset comprised deeply sampled blood TCRbeta repertoires from subjects exposed to, actively infected with, or recovered from COVID-19. The repertoires were released in a freely available public database intended as a resource for research on the immune response to SARS-CoV-2. Samples came from the ongoing ImmuneRACE study (first 160 participants) plus 1,254 subjects from 6 global collaborators. A de-identified subject ID, COVID-19 status, age in years and sex were almost always included in the sample metadata. Where HLA class I and class II types were available, the types were taken from metadata supplied by the sample provider, not from assay-based typing. The paper's findings and limits, for the study overall: The amount of clinical and demographic metadata varied by source and participant and was provided uncurated.

The immunoSEQ Assay, a bias-controlled multiplex PCR, was used to amplify TCRbeta CDR3 regions from genomic DNA. The authors' analysis ran thus. The number of nucleated cells in each sample was estimated by amplification of reference gene primers within the assay. To quantify the absolute abundance of each unique TCRbeta CDR3 rearrangement, sequence reads were collapsed and filtered. For each sample, productive Simpson clonality was calculated by taking the square root of Simpson's diversity index across productive rearrangements. The immuneACCESS repertoire file appears here via TCRdb, limited to in-frame rearrangements. These files lack a portion of the clones; in checked studies, under half of the deficit traces to unresolved V genes, and the cause of the others is not known. V, J and clone size were drawn from that table, and D and trimming were deduced from the DNA. The sample contains 150,000 to 200,000 clones, around 87% of them found a single time. The ten biggest clones cover 2% to 3% of the sample.

Whole blood was collected in K2EDTA tubes by collaborating institutions according to the institutions' own protocols. Collaborator samples were shipped for TCRbeta analysis as frozen whole blood, isolated PBMCs, or DNA extracted from either sample type. The material sequenced was peripheral blood. The chain joins TRBV30 to TRBJ2-3, with TRBD1 tentatively as D gene (5 bases match). This TCR was recovered from a man in his forties or fifties with active or convalescent COVID-19. DNA sequence: TGTGCCTGGAGTCCTCCGAGACAGATTACTAGCACAGATACGCAGTATTTT. It codes for CAWSPPRQITSTDTQYF. When the CDR3 is completed using the reference TRBV30 and TRBJ2-3 genes on either side, the full variable domain is SQTIHQWPATLVQPVGSPLSLECTVEGTSNPNLYWYRQAAGRGLQLLFYSVGIGQISSEVPQNLSASRPQDRQFILSSKKLLLSDSGFYLCAWSPPRQITSTDTQYFGPGTRLTVL.